The 30 T cell receptor beta chains below were found in one sample sequenced in a study of T-cell memory formation after mild COVID-19. TCRdb redid the calling of the 5' RACE reads with MiXCR, one entry per CDR3 protein. The sample contains 350,000 to 450,000 distinct CDR3 sequences, under 15% of which appear only once. The sample was PBMCs or a T cell subset sorted from them (not recorded which). The receptors stem from a man aged 18 to 30 who had mild COVID-19 (a few samples of this study predate the infection). Cell type and time point are not known.

J is TRBJ1-4 and V is TRBV30; possible D gene TRBD1, 5 bases. Germline CDR1 and CDR2: GTSNPN and SVGIG (reference sequence). The CDR3 totals 12 residues. V shed 2 bases and J shed 14 bases, with 15 bases lying between them. The CDR3 bases are TGTGCCTGGAGTCCCTATACTGGGACGCTGTTTTTT. Translating gives CAWSPYTGTLFF.

In its sample, this clonotype was seen many times. V and J are TRBV6-2 or TRBV6-3 and TRBJ2-1; a possible D gene is TRBD2 (6 bases). Trimming removed 1 base from V and 10 bases from J, with 11 bases in between. The CDR3 sequence is 13 residues long. Germline V gives CDR1 MNHEY, CDR2 SVGEGT. CDR3 loop: CASSYLVAGEQFF. The CDR3 nucleotides are TGTGCCAGCAGTTACTTGGTGGCGGGAGAGCAGTTCTTC.

The sample holds a few counts of this clonotype. The J gene is TRBJ2-5, the V gene TRBV7-9; 8 positions match TRBD2. The CDR3 totals 15 residues. Germline V gene lookup returns CDR1 SEHNR and CDR2 FQNEAQ (reference sequence). V was pared by 5 bases and J by 5 bases, with 10 bases of the junction left unmatched. CDR3 region: CASSEGTSKLETQYF. CDR3 DNA sequence: TGTGCCAGCAGCGAGGGGACTAGTAAGTTGGAGACCCAGTACTTC. The complete variable domain, with remaining parts taken from reference TRBV7-9 and TRBJ2-5, reads DTGVSQNPRHKITKRGQNVTFRCDPISEHNRLYWYRQTLGQGPEFLTYFQNEAQLEKSRLLSDRFSAERPKGSFSTLEIQRTEQGDSAMYLCASSEGTSKLETQYFGPGTRLLVL.

V and J are TRBV19 and TRBJ2-2; D gene ambiguous. The CDR3 covers 13 residues. The germline V and J ends were trimmed by 4 bases and 1 base, with 4 bases remaining between them. Germline V lookup: CDR1 LNHDA, CDR2 SQIVND (reference sequence). The CDR3 DNA follows: TGTGCCAGTAGTACCCAGAACACCGGGGAGCTGTTTTTT. Amino acid sequence: CASSTQNTGELFF.

This clonotype was counted between two and nine times. V is TRBV14 and J is TRBJ2-2; D not certain. From germline, CDR1 is SGHDN and CDR2 FVKESK. The CDR3 totals 15 residues. The ends were cut back, 2 bases at V and 1 base at J, with 8 bases in the middle. The chain's CDR3 is CASSQSSRNTGELFF. CDR3 in DNA: TGTGCCAGCAGCCAATCGTCTCGGAACACCGGGGAGCTGTTTTTT. Using reference TRBV14 and TRBJ2-2 for the parts outside the CDR3, the full variable domain is EAGVTQFPSHSVIEKGQTVTLRCDPISGHDNLYWYRRVMGKEIKFLLHFVKESKQDESGMPNNRFLAERTGGTYSTLKVQPAELEDSGVYFCASSQSSRNTGELFFGEGSRLTVL.

The rearrangement joins TRBV2 to TRBJ1-5; possibly TRBD1 for D (5 bases). The CDR3 is made up of 13 amino acids. Trimming shortened V by 6 bases and J by 7 bases, and 13 bases separated the two germline ends. Germline V lookup: CDR1 SNHLY, CDR2 FYNNEI. Written as DNA, the CDR3 is TGTGCCAGCAGCCCTCAGGGAAAGCAGCCCCAGCATTTT. It encodes CASSPQGKQPQHF.

This clonotype was seen a single time. This chain joins TRBV20-1 and TRBJ2-3; no reliable D call. The V end was cut by 7 bases, the J end by 4 bases, with 3 bases between. The CDR3 consists of 9 residues. Per the germline V gene, CDR1 is DFQATT and CDR2 is SNEGSKA (reference sequence). CDR3 bases: TGCAGTGTTCCAGATACGCAGTATTTT. Amino acids: CSVPDTQYF.

This clonotype occurred many times. The chain has TRBV7-9 and TRBJ2-3; D ambiguous. V was shortened by 4 bases and J by 6 bases, with 8 bases between the two germline ends. Germline values: CDR1 SEHNR, CDR2 FQNEAQ (reference sequence). This CDR3 has 12 residues. This CDR3 reads CASSSQMDTQYF. The CDR3 DNA is TGTGCCAGCAGCTCCCAGATGGATACGCAGTATTTT.

In its sample, this clonotype was seen a few times. The J gene is TRBJ2-7, the V gene TRBV15, with 9 bases lining up with TRBD1. Germline V gene data show CDR1 as LNHNV and CDR2 as YYDKDF (reference sequence). The CDR3 has 17 amino acids. V shed 1 base, J shed 2 bases, and the junction held 9 bases outside the gene matches. The CDR3 DNA reads as TGTGCCACCAGCAGAGCCATCTCCGGGACAGGGACCTACGAGCAGTACTTC. Translation: CATSRAISGTGTYEQYF.

The chain has TRBV15 and TRBJ1-2; maybe TRBD1 (5 bases). V was clipped by 7 bases and J by 2 bases, with 17 bases between them. CDR1 is LNHNV, CDR2 YYDKDF, per germline (reference sequence). The CDR3 loop spans 15 amino acids. The CDR3 is CATKPSGGTNYGYTF. DNA of the CDR3: TGTGCCACCAAACCTTCGGGGGGAACGAACTATGGCTACACCTTC.

This clonotype was seen a few times. The chain carries TRBV20-1 and TRBJ1-5; D is perhaps TRBD1 (6 bases). Per the germline V gene, CDR1 is DFQATT and CDR2 is SNEGSKA (reference sequence). The CDR3 is made up of 15 amino acids. Trimming stripped 2 bases from V and 4 bases from J, with 15 bases between. CDR3 protein: CSARSPGQLNQPQHF. CDR3 nucleotide sequence: TGCAGTGCTAGAAGTCCCGGACAGTTGAATCAGCCCCAGCATTTT.

V usage is TRBV12-3 or TRBV12-4 and J usage is TRBJ2-1; D unresolved. The CDR3 length is 11 residues. Trimming pared 10 bases from V and 4 bases from J, leaving 8 bases between. The CDR3 DNA reads TGTGCCACCCGTTTGTACAATGAGCAGTTCTTC. This codes for CATRLYNEQFF.

The chain has TRBV4-1 and TRBJ2-7, with 9 positions matching TRBD2. The germline gives CDR1 MGHRA, CDR2 YSYEKL. The ends lost 6 bases at V and 4 bases at J; junction bases unmatched: 13. This CDR3 comprises 16 residues. The CDR3: CASSPPWTSESYEQYF. In nucleotides, the CDR3 is TGCGCCAGCAGTCCGCCGTGGACTAGCGAGAGTTACGAGCAGTACTTC.

The V call is TRBV25-1, the J call TRBJ2-6; perhaps D is TRBD1 or TRBD2 (5 bases each). V was clipped by 4 bases and J by 13 bases, with 14 bases between them. The CDR3 has 13 residues. Germline V lookup: CDR1 MGHDK, CDR2 SYGVNS. DNA of the CDR3: TGTGCCAGCAGTGCCAGGACGGGGCCGGTCCTGACTTTC. Protein: CASSARTGPVLTF.

This clonotype was seen more than once but under ten times. This chain links TRBV6-5 with TRBJ2-1, with D perhaps matching TRBD1 or TRBD2 (5 bases each). There are 14 residues in the CDR3. Germline lookup yields CDR1 MNHEY and CDR2 SVGAGI. V was trimmed by 2 bases and J by 12 bases, leaving 17 bases between them. CDR3 in DNA: TGTGCCAGCAGTTACCCAGGACACTCAGGAGGGCAGTTCTTC. This encodes CASSYPGHSGGQFF.

This clonotype has just a few counts. J is TRBJ2-1 and V is TRBV29-1, with 8 bases fitting TRBD1. J gave up 9 bases and V 2 bases, and 3 bases lay outside the gene matches. The length of the CDR3 is 12 residues. Germline V gives CDR1 SQVTM, CDR2 ANQGSEA. CDR3 region: CSVERTGSEQFF. The CDR3 DNA is TGCAGCGTTGAACGGACAGGGTCTGAGCAGTTCTTC.

This clonotype was seen more than once but under ten times. The J gene is TRBJ2-5, the V gene TRBV12-3 or TRBV12-4, with D perhaps TRBD2 (6 bases). The V gene lost 3 bases and the J gene lost 1 base, with 12 bases spanning the gap. The CDR3 runs 15 residues. This CDR3 reads CASSFRGGFQETQYF. CDR3 nucleotide sequence: TGTGCCAGCAGTTTCCGGGGAGGTTTCCAAGAGACCCAGTACTTC.

This sequence joins TRBV15 and TRBJ1-1, with TRBD1 identical over 8 bases. This CDR3 region has 14 residues. Germline CDR1 is LNHNV and CDR2 is YYDKDF (reference sequence). Trimming took 2 bases from V and 2 from J; bases not matched to a gene: 1. The CDR3 DNA sequence: TGTGCCACCAGCAGACAGGGGGCTAACACTGAAGCTTTCTTT. Protein: CATSRQGANTEAFF.

This clonotype was counted at least ten times. The rearrangement uses TRBV12-3 or TRBV12-4 and TRBJ1-4, with no clear D. The ends were cut back, 8 bases at V and 6 bases at J, with 10 bases in the middle. This CDR3 has 12 amino acids. This CDR3 is CASSSGDEKLFF. Written as DNA, the CDR3 is TGTGCCAGCTCCTCTGGGGATGAAAAACTGTTTTTT.

The J gene is TRBJ2-1, the V gene TRBV6-6, with a weak D call TRBD1 (5 bases). The CDR3 has 14 amino acids. The V end lost 5 bases, the J end lost 5 bases, and 13 bases lay between the germline ends. Looked up from germline, CDR1 is MNHNY and CDR2 is SVGAGI (reference sequence). As DNA, the CDR3 is TGTGCCAGCAGTCCCCCCGACAGACACAATGAGCAGTTCTTC. Translation gives CASSPPDRHNEQFF.

This clonotype occurred a few times. V and J are TRBV12-3 or TRBV12-4 and TRBJ1-4, with D possibly being TRBD1 (6 bases). The CDR3 is 15 residues long. The germline V and J ends were trimmed by 6 bases and 6 bases, with 17 bases remaining between them. The CDR3 sequence: CASRNRANWDEKLFF. In DNA, the CDR3 is TGTGCCAGCAGAAACAGGGCCAATTGGGATGAAAAACTGTTTTTT.

This clonotype appeared once. This rearrangement joins TRBV12-3 or TRBV12-4 to TRBJ2-7; 7 bases line up with TRBD1. With V trimmed by 2 bases and J by 6 bases, 7 bases remained unmatched. The CDR3 length is 14 residues. In nucleotides, the CDR3 is TGTGCCAGCAGTTTAAGGACAGGCGGAAGCGAGCAGTACTTC. It codes for CASSLRTGGSEQYF.

This clonotype was seen a few times. The gene calls are TRBV19 and TRBJ2-1; D possibly uses TRBD1 or TRBD2 (5 bases each). The V gene's germline CDR1 is LNHDA and CDR2 SQIVND (reference sequence). The CDR3 has 15 amino acids. The V and J ends lost 8 bases and 7 bases respectively, with 21 bases between them. For the CDR3, the DNA is TGTGCCAGTGAACAGACCGGGACGCTCGTTAATGAGCAGTTCTTC. It translates to CASEQTGTLVNEQFF.

There are many counts of this clonotype. The chain couples TRBV6-1 to TRBJ2-5; D gene uncertain. The CDR3 is 12 amino acids. V dropped 0 bases and J dropped 10 bases, with 9 bases sitting between them. Germline V gene lookup returns CDR1 MNHNS and CDR2 SASEGT. This chain's CDR3 is CASSEANEVQYF. As DNA, the CDR3 is TGTGCCAGCAGTGAAGCTAACGAGGTCCAGTACTTC.

This chain connects TRBV20-1 to TRBJ2-4; D may correspond to TRBD1 or TRBD2 (6 bases each). This CDR3 spans 13 amino acids. V was pared by 6 bases and J by 8 bases, with 17 bases between. Germline V gene lookup returns CDR1 DFQATT and CDR2 SNEGSKA (reference sequence). The CDR3: CSASEGGKDIQYF. In DNA form, the CDR3 reads TGCAGTGCCTCCGAGGGGGGAAAGGACATTCAGTACTTC.

This clonotype has a handful of counts. The CDR3 nucleotides are TGTGCCAGCAGTTGGGATTGGGATGAAAAACTGTTTTTT. Translated, it gives CASSWDWDEKLFF. This sequence joins TRBV6-1 and TRBJ1-4; D is uncertain. Trimming removed 5 bases at V and 6 bases at J, with 10 bases between. This CDR3 comprises 13 residues. The germline V gene encodes CDR1 MNHNS and CDR2 SASEGT.

This sequence joins TRBV9 and TRBJ1-2, with a possible D match to TRBD1 (5 bases). V was trimmed by 4 bases and J by 8 bases, leaving 21 bases between them. In germline, CDR1 is SGDLS, CDR2 YYNGEE. The CDR3 sequence is 15 residues long. The CDR3 DNA sequence: TGTGCCAGCAGCCCCGGGACGGCTTTTACGAGAGGCTACACCTTC. Amino acid sequence: CASSPGTAFTRGYTF.

The chain is built from TRBV7-6 and TRBJ2-1; weak D call: TRBD2 (6 bases). V was pared by 2 bases and J by 2 bases, with 10 bases between. Germline CDR1 SGHVS, CDR2 FNYEAQ. This CDR3 has 15 residues. The CDR3 spells CASSLSAGTYNEQFF. In DNA form, the CDR3 reads TGTGCCAGCAGCTTATCGGCGGGGACCTACAATGAGCAGTTCTTC.

The V gene is TRBV5-6, the J gene TRBJ1-5; 10 nucleotides agree with TRBD1. The CDR3 has 16 residues. Germline assignment: CDR1 SGHDT and CDR2 YYEEEE. V was pared by 0 bases and J by 7 bases, with 7 bases of the junction left unmatched. CDR3 loop: CASSLAGQGGWQPQHF. The CDR3 DNA sequence: TGTGCCAGCAGCTTGGCAGGACAGGGGGGCTGGCAGCCCCAGCATTTT.

The chain couples TRBV5-1 to TRBJ2-5, with a weak D call TRBD1 (6 bases). The V and J ends lost 5 bases and 5 bases respectively, with 19 bases between them. Germline values: CDR1 SGHRS, CDR2 YFSETQ. The length of the CDR3 is 15 residues. As DNA, the CDR3 is TGCGCCAGCAGACCAACAGGGTTATCGGGGGAGACCCAGTACTTC. This encodes CASRPTGLSGETQYF.